These 8 T cell receptor beta chains were all obtained from the same sample, sequenced in a study of neoadjuvant anti-PD-1 for oral cavity cancer. The time point: after neoadjuvant nivolumab, at surgical resection. Produced via immunoSEQ multiplex PCR; TCRdb's table is partial and in-frame only. The top ten clones hold 2.5% to 3% of a sample with 72,000 or so clones, less than 90% of them seen once. This specimen was PBMCs, taken after nivolumab (anti-PD-1) treatment. These receptors originate from a person between 40 and 79 years old with oral cavity squamous cell carcinoma.

The chain couples TRBV7-9 to TRBJ2-5; 12 bases match TRBD2. The CDR3 is made up of 16 amino acids. The V gene end was trimmed by 5 bases and the J gene end by 4 bases; junction bases not matched to a gene: 8. In germline, CDR1 is SEHNR, CDR2 FQNEAQ (reference sequence). CDR3 in DNA: TGTGCCAGCAGCCCAACTAGCGGGAGGCGTTCAGAGACCCAGTACTTC. This translates into CASSPTSGRRSETQYF.

The chain carries TRBV7-8 and TRBJ2-3; unclear D gene. From germline, CDR1 is SGHVS and CDR2 FQNEAQ. The CDR3 has 13 amino acids. Trimming shortened V by 7 bases and J by 4 bases, and 12 bases separated the two germline ends. CDR3 DNA sequence: TGTGCCAGCACCCCTGGGCCGGCAGATACGCAGTATTTT. The encoded protein is CASTPGPADTQYF.

This sequence joins TRBV10-3 and TRBJ2-1, with a possible D match to TRBD1 (5 bases). Deletions cut 8 bases from V and 0 bases from J, with 11 bases between. This CDR3 spans 14 amino acids. Per the germline V gene, CDR1 is ENHRY and CDR2 is SYGVKD. The CDR3 is CAIAADISYNEQFF. The CDR3 DNA is TGTGCCATCGCCGCGGACATCTCCTACAATGAGCAGTTCTTC.

The chain carries TRBV5-1 and TRBJ2-1, with TRBD1 as a possible D gene (6 bases). Germline CDR1 is SGHRS and CDR2 is YFSETQ. V lost 4 bases and J lost 1, with 12 bases in between. The CDR3 is made up of 15 amino acids. The CDR3 DNA reads TGCGCCAGCAGCATTGGACAGAGTTCCTACAATGAGCAGTTCTTC. This sequence encodes CASSIGQSSYNEQFF.

In regard to this clone: In the same sample, other DNA sequences code for this CDR3. The V and J genes are TRBV30 and TRBJ2-7, with D uncertain. The CDR3 covers 11 residues. CDR1 is GTSNPN, CDR2 SVGIG, per germline (reference sequence). V lost 0 bases, J lost 6 bases, and 6 bases lay in between. CDR3: CAWSVGGEQYF. CDR3 coding DNA: TGTGCCTGGAGTGTAGGTGGCGAGCAGTACTTC.

The rearrangement links TRBV6-5 to TRBJ2-1; 9 bases fit TRBD2. The V and J ends lost 7 bases and 8 bases, in that order; junction bases with no gene match: 6. The CDR3 has 13 amino acids. Per the germline V gene, CDR1 is MNHEY and CDR2 is SVGAGI. The CDR3 is CASNRGGADEQFF. The CDR3 DNA is TGTGCCAGCAACCGCGGGGGGGCGGATGAGCAGTTCTTC.

This chain uses TRBV5-5 with TRBJ2-4, with 7 bases aligning to TRBD1. Germline V gene data show CDR1 as SGHKS and CDR2 as YYEKEE (reference sequence). The CDR3 spans 13 residues. The trim removed 4 bases at V and 11 bases at J, leaving 9 bases unmatched. The CDR3 DNA reads as TGTGCCAGCAGCCTCATTCCGGGACAGTTTCAGTACTTC. This translates into CASSLIPGQFQYF. Filled out from reference TRBV5-5 and TRBJ2-4, the complete variable domain reads DAGVTQSPTHLIKTRGQQVTLRCSPISGHKSVSWYQQVLGQGPQFIFQYYEKEERGRGNFPDRFSARQFPNYSSELNVNALLLGDSALYLCASSLIPGQFQYFGAGTRLSVL.

This clone showed up just a few times. The V and J genes are TRBV19 and TRBJ2-2; 7 bases fit TRBD1. J was trimmed by 10 bases and V by 7 bases; bases with no gene match: 12. Germline V CDR1 and CDR2: LNHDA, SQIVND (reference sequence). CDR3 size: 14 residues. The DNA for the CDR3 is TGTGCCAGTACCCAGACAGGGTTGGGAGAGGAGCTGTTTTTT. Its translation is CASTQTGLGEELFF.